These T cell receptor beta chains were read from a single sample in a study of tumor-infiltrating lymphocytes in primary liver carcinoma. TCRdb itself ran the multiplex PCR reads through MiXCR, one entry per CDR3 protein. In the table there are 250,000 to 350,000 distinct CDR3 sequences, 45% to 70% of which are singletons. The sample taken for sequencing was peripheral blood. These receptors all stem from a woman in her twenties or thirties with primary liver carcinoma and hepatitis B virus infection. Each CDR3 is given with its conserved first and last residue. D genes are given only for firm matches. Not every row has a clone size; where given, it reads once, few, many or a size class.

CDR3: CASSQPTGTGISGANVLTF
length: 19
size: .
D: TRBD1
J: TRBJ2-6
V: TRBV4-1

CDR3: CVSSLTAGLREAFF
length: 14
size: .
D: .
J: TRBJ1-1
V: TRBV12-3/TRBV12-4

CDR3: CASSLSGRRYEQYF
length: 14
size: many
D: TRBD2
J: TRBJ2-7
V: TRBV6-2/TRBV6-3

CDR3: CASSYWLAATDTQYF
length: 15
size: few
D: .
J: TRBJ2-3
V: TRBV6-2/TRBV6-3

CDR3: CASNDLQETQYF
length: 12
size: many
D: .
J: TRBJ2-5
V: TRBV6-2/TRBV6-3

CDR3: CASRVAETDFNYGYTF
length: 16
size: .
D: .
J: TRBJ1-2
V: TRBV6-5

CDR3: CASSLEDSTQYF
length: 12
size: few
D: .
J: TRBJ2-5
V: TRBV7-8

CDR3: CASSSSQTGQSPLHF
length: 15
size: .
D: TRBD1
J: TRBJ1-6
V: TRBV6-2/TRBV6-3

CDR3: CASSLGLGQNSPLHF
length: 15
size: .
D: .
J: TRBJ1-6
V: TRBV5-1

CDR3: CSVGAHGVDETQYF
length: 14
size: .
D: .
J: TRBJ2-5
V: TRBV29-1

CDR3: CASSFLGRASKQYF
length: 14
size: many
D: TRBD2
J: TRBJ2-7
V: TRBV12-3/TRBV12-4

CDR3: CASSLGADDFF
length: 11
size: .
D: .
J: TRBJ2-1
V: TRBV12-3/TRBV12-4

CDR3: CATSDTNPREQFF
length: 13
size: .
D: .
J: TRBJ2-1
V: TRBV24-1

CDR3: CASSGTPAQHF
length: 11
size: .
D: .
J: TRBJ1-5
V: TRBV2

CDR3: CASSMDRGNCGYTF
length: 14
size: .
D: TRBD1
J: TRBJ1-2
V: TRBV5-4

CDR3: CASSLVGGRWTGELFF
length: 16
size: few
D: .
J: TRBJ2-2
V: TRBV12-3/TRBV12-4

CDR3: CASSQDPDYLVYEQYF
length: 16
size: .
D: .
J: TRBJ2-7
V: TRBV4-1

CDR3: CASSPGTTIGYEQYF
length: 15
size: .
D: .
J: TRBJ2-7
V: TRBV11-2

CDR3: CASMSTGDQPQHF
length: 13
size: .
D: TRBD1
J: TRBJ1-5
V: TRBV6-2/TRBV6-3

CDR3: CACSIPGLAGGASYNEQFF
length: 19
size: .
D: TRBD2
J: TRBJ2-1
V: TRBV5-6

CDR3: CASMAGLNNEQFF
length: 13
size: .
D: .
J: TRBJ2-1
V: TRBV6-1

CDR3: CASSWTGQNQPQHF
length: 14
size: many
D: TRBD1
J: TRBJ1-5
V: TRBV6-2/TRBV6-3

CDR3: CASSGLPGQGLNTEAFF
length: 17
size: .
D: TRBD1
J: TRBJ1-1
V: TRBV28

CDR3: CANSQADGRGSYNEQFF
length: 17
size: .
D: .
J: TRBJ2-1
V: TRBV4-1

CDR3: CASSYAGGRGEKLFF
length: 15
size: many
D: TRBD1
J: TRBJ1-4
V: TRBV6-5

CDR3: CATHGYTF
length: 8
size: few
D: .
J: TRBJ1-2
V: TRBV6-1

CDR3: CASSFSGDDYTF
length: 12
size: .
D: .
J: TRBJ1-2
V: TRBV6-6

CDR3: CDSSLKIGREPYEQYF
length: 16
size: .
D: .
J: TRBJ2-7
V: TRBV7-8

CDR3: CASSLLRPEPQHF
length: 13
size: .
D: .
J: TRBJ1-5
V: TRBV28

CDR3: CASNGQETQYF
length: 11
size: .
D: .
J: TRBJ2-5
V: TRBV6-1